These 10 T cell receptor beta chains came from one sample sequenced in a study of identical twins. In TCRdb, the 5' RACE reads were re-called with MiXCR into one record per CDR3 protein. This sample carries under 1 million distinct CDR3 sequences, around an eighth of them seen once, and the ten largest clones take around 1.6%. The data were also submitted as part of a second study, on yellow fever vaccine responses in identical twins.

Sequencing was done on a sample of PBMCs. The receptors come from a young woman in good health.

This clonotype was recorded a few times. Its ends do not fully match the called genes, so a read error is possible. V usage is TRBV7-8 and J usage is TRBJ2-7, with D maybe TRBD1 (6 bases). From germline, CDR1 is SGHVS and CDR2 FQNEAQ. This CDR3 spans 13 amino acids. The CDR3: CVSSSNREGEQYF. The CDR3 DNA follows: TGTGTCAGCAGCTCAAACAGGGAAGGGGAGCAGTACTTC.

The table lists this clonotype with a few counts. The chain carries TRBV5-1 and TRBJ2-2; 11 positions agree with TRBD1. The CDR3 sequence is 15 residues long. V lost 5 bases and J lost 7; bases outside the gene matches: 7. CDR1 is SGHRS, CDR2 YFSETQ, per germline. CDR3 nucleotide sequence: TGCGCCAGCAGTCAAGGACAGGGGGCGATCGGGGAGCTGTTTTTT. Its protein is CASSQGQGAIGELFF.

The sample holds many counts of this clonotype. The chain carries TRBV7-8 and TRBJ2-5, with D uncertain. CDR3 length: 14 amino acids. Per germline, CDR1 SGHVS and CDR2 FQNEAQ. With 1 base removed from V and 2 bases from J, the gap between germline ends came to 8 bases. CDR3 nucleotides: TGTGCCAGCAGCTTAGTGGTCAGACAAGAGACCCAGTACTTC. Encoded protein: CASSLVVRQETQYF.

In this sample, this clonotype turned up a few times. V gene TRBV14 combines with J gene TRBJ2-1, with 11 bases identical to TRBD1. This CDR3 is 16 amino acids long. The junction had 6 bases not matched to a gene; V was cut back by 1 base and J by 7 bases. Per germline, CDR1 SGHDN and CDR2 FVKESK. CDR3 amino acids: CASSQGRTGGWNEQFF. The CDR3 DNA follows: TGTGCCAGCAGCCAAGGGAGGACAGGGGGCTGGAATGAGCAGTTCTTC.

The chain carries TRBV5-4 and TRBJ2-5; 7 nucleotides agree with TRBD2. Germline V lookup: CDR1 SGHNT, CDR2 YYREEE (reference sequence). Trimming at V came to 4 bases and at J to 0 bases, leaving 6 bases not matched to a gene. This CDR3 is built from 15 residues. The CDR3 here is CASSAAREYQETQYF. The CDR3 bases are TGTGCCAGCAGCGCAGCGCGGGAGTACCAAGAGACCCAGTACTTC. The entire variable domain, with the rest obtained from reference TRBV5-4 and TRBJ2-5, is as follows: ETGVTQSPTHLIKTRGQQVTLRCSSQSGHNTVSWYQQALGQGPQFIFQYYREEENGRGNFPPRFSGLQFPNYSSELNVNALELDDSALYLCASSAAREYQETQYFGPGTRLLVL.

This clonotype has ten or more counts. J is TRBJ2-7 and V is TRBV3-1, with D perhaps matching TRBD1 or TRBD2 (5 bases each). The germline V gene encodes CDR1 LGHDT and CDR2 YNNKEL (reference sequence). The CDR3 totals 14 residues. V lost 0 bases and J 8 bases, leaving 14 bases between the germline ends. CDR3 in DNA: TGTGCCAGCAGCCAAGACACGGGACCTTTCAAGCAGTACTTC. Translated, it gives CASSQDTGPFKQYF.

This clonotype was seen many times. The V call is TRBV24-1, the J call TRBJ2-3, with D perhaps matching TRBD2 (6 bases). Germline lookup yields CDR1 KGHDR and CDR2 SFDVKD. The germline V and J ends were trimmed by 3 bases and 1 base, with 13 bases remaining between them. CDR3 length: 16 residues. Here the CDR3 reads CATSDRSGFGTDTQYF. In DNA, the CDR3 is TGTGCCACCAGTGATAGGAGCGGGTTTGGCACAGATACGCAGTATTTT.

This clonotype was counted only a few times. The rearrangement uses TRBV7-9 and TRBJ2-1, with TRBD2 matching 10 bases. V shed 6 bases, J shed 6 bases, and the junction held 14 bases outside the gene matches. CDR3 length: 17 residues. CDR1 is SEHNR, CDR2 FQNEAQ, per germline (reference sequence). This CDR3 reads CASRARGSGRAVNEQFF. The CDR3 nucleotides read TGTGCCAGCAGGGCCAGGGGAAGCGGGAGGGCCGTCAATGAGCAGTTCTTC.

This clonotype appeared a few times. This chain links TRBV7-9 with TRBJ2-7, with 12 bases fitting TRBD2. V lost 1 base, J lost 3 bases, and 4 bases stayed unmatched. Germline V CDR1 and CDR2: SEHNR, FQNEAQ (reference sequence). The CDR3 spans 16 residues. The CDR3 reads CASSLGLAGVIYEQYF. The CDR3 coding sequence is TGTGCCAGCAGCTTAGGACTAGCGGGAGTTATCTACGAGCAGTACTTC. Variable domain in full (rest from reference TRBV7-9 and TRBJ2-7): DTGVSQNPRHKITKRGQNVTFRCDPISEHNRLYWYRQTLGQGPEFLTYFQNEAQLEKSRLLSDRFSAERPKGSFSTLEIQRTEQGDSAMYLCASSLGLAGVIYEQYFGPGTRLTVT.

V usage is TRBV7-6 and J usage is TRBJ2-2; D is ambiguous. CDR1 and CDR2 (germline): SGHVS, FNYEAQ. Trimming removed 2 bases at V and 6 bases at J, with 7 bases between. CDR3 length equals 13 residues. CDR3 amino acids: CASSLLIAGELFF. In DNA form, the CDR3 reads TGTGCCAGCAGCTTATTAATCGCCGGGGAGCTGTTTTTT.